The 11 T cell receptor beta chains presented below share a single source sample, sequenced in a study of T cell responses to AZD1222 COVID-19 vaccine. Only in-frame clones appear in the TCRdb table, and some are missing; sequencing was by immunoSEQ multiplex PCR. The sample carries over 120,000 clones, approximately 85% recorded once. Sequences were derived from peripheral blood, sampled on day 0 of AZD1222 vaccination. The receptors originated from an adult in good health.

The rearrangement links TRBV19 to TRBJ2-1; 7 nucleotides align to TRBD2. This CDR3 region has 18 residues. The V and J ends lost 5 bases and 0 bases, in that order; junction bases with no gene match: 13. The germline V gene encodes CDR1 LNHDA and CDR2 SQIVND (reference sequence). The CDR3 is CASSPSWAGVSSYNEQFF. The CDR3, as DNA: TGTGCCAGTAGTCCCTCATGGGCGGGGGTGAGCTCCTACAATGAGCAGTTCTTC.

The chain carries TRBV19 and TRBJ1-5; D possibly corresponds to TRBD1 (6 bases). Germline lookup yields CDR1 LNHDA and CDR2 SQIVND (reference sequence). This CDR3 is 14 amino acids long. The V and J ends lost 6 bases and 4 bases respectively, with 13 bases between them. CDR3 residues: CASSTQGGNQPQHF. The DNA for the CDR3 is TGTGCCAGTAGCACACAGGGAGGAAATCAGCCCCAGCATTTT.

The chain couples TRBV27 to TRBJ2-1; no definite D call. CDR3 size: 13 residues. V was cut by 2 bases and J by 5 bases, with 7 bases left in between. Germline lookup yields CDR1 MNHEY and CDR2 SMNVEV (reference sequence). The CDR3: CASSLRRDNEQFF. Written as DNA, the CDR3 is TGTGCCAGCAGTTTAAGGCGAGACAATGAGCAGTTCTTC.

The V gene is TRBV19, the J gene TRBJ1-1; TRBD1 is a possible D gene (6 bases). Per germline, CDR1 LNHDA and CDR2 SQIVND (reference sequence). This CDR3 has 14 amino acids. Trimming pared 7 bases from V and 4 bases from J, leaving 16 bases between. The CDR3 loop reads CASMGALWGTEAFF. The CDR3 bases are TGTGCCAGTATGGGGGCTCTGTGGGGCACTGAAGCTTTCTTT.

V and J are TRBV3-1 (or the pseudogene TRBV3-2) and TRBJ1-2; 7 bases match TRBD1. CDR1 and CDR2 (germline): LGHDT, YNNKEL (reference sequence). The CDR3 covers 14 residues. The junction had 7 bases not matched to a gene; V was cut back by 4 bases and J by 5 bases. Written as DNA, the CDR3 is TGTGCCAGCAGCCGAACCGGGACAGATTATGGCTACACCTTC. Protein: CASSRTGTDYGYTF.

The V call is TRBV9, the J call TRBJ1-2, with D uncertain. V dropped 0 bases and J dropped 2 bases, with 8 bases sitting between them. The CDR3 runs 14 residues. Germline CDR1 reads SGDLS; CDR2 reads YYNGEE. CDR3 in amino acids: CASSVAVANYGYTF. The CDR3 DNA reads as TGTGCCAGCAGCGTAGCGGTAGCGAACTATGGCTACACCTTC.

This clone was observed at least ten times. The chain couples TRBV18 to TRBJ1-1; possible D gene TRBD1, 6 bases. The CDR3 loop spans 11 amino acids. CDR1 and CDR2 (germline): KGHSH, LQKENI. Trimming removed 6 bases from V and 7 bases from J, with 9 bases in between. The CDR3 bases are TGTGCCAGCTCCCTGGACAGTGAAGCTTTCTTT. Translated: CASSLDSEAFF. Combining the CDR3 with reference TRBV18 and TRBJ1-1 gives the whole variable domain NAGVMQNPRHLVRRRGQEARLRCSPMKGHSHVYWYRQLPEEGLKFMVYLQKENIIDESGMPKERFSAEFPKEGPSILRIQQVVRGDSAAYFCASSLDSEAFFGQGTRLTVV.

The genes are TRBV28 and TRBJ1-4, with TRBD1 matching 9 bases. V lost 7 bases and J lost 8; bases outside the gene matches: 5. Germline CDR1 MDHEN, CDR2 SYDVKM. The CDR3 spans 13 residues. This chain's CDR3 is CASTGTGKEKLFF. The CDR3 bases are TGTGCCAGCACCGGGACAGGGAAGGAAAAACTGTTTTTT.

The chain has TRBV6-2 or TRBV6-3 and TRBJ2-5; possible D gene TRBD2, 6 bases. The germline V gene encodes CDR1 MNHEY and CDR2 SVGEGT. The CDR3 is 12 residues long. V was pared by 4 bases and J by 9 bases, with 12 bases between. The CDR3 DNA is TGTGCCAGCAGTTCTGGGTGGGGGGCCCAGTACTTC. Translation gives CASSSGWGAQYF.

This clone has just one count. The rearrangement uses TRBV9 and TRBJ2-1, with 13 bases aligning to TRBD2. CDR3 length equals 20 residues. The junction had 18 bases not matched to a gene; V was cut back by 4 bases and J by 5 bases. CDR1 and CDR2 from the germline V gene are SGDLS and YYNGEE. CDR3 protein: CASSSGRVPGLAGSNNEQFF. The CDR3 coding sequence is TGTGCCAGCAGCTCGGGCCGTGTTCCGGGACTAGCGGGGAGCAACAATGAGCAGTTCTTC.

The V gene is TRBV4-2, the J gene TRBJ1-1; unclear D gene. Trimming stripped 1 base from V and 3 bases from J, with 6 bases between. Germline-derived CDR1 and CDR2 are LGHNA and YNFKEQ. The CDR3 is 13 residues long. CDR3 in DNA: TGTGCCAGCAGCCAAGCTGGGGACACTGAAGCTTTCTTT. It specifies CASSQAGDTEAFF.